This entry features one T cell receptor (beta chain) sequence. The data stem from a study of blood T cell repertoires in COVID-19. Looking at the study overall: Samples taken during acute and convalescent COVID-19 were collected in the United States, Italy and Spain. PBMCs, B-cell-depleted T cells, or T cells provided the cDNA or gDNA that made up the material.

Per the study methods: Amplification with reference gene primers provided the estimates of nucleated cell counts. Produced via immunoSEQ multiplex PCR; TCRdb's table is partial and in-frame only. V, J and clone size derive from that table, while D and trimming were established from the DNA sequence. Of roughly 260,000 clones in the sample, roughly 85% were seen once. The CDR3 covers 15 residues. Trimming pared 0 bases from V and 5 bases from J, leaving 10 bases between. CDR1 and CDR2 (germline): MNHNY, SVGAGI (reference sequence). This chain joins TRBV6-6 and TRBJ1-4; D unresolved. The sequence derives from a young woman with acute or convalescent COVID-19. The sample consisted of peripheral blood. CDR3 sequence reads: CASSYSGRPNEKLFF. The CDR3 nucleotides read TGTGCCAGCAGTTACTCTGGCAGGCCAAATGAAAAACTGTTTTTT.